This paragraph covers one T cell receptor (beta chain) sequence. The data belong to a study of T cells expressing NK-cell markers. TCRdb reanalyzed the 5' RACE reads and collapses them to one entry per CDR3 protein, without DNA. The sample has some 280,000 distinct CDR3 sequences. CDR3 length: 17 amino acids. Germline V CDR1 and CDR2: LNHNV, YYDKDF (reference sequence). The sequence derives from a man between 18 and 29 years old in good health. Sequencing was carried out using blood T cells: a sorted CD56 or NKG2C T cell subset, CD4+ or CD8+ T cells, or bulk PBMC T cells (not recorded which). This sequence joins TRBV15 and TRBJ2-5; without DNA, the TCRdb call of TRBD2 cannot be checked. This chain's CDR3 is CATSRYLAGGYQETQYF.